This TCR beta chain was found in a study of cytomegalovirus exposure and HLA in healthy donors. At the level of the study: Among 150 million to 200 million T cells, an earlier analysis found 117 million unique TCR beta sequences. Findings of the study overall: HLA allele associations emerged for 17,000 or so TCR beta sequences in a later analysis, at 0.05 false discovery rate.

As concerns this clone: Its specificity is unknown.

PCR involved 60 Vbeta and 13 Jbeta primers. Libraries were prepared by immunoSEQ multiplex PCR; TCRdb keeps only in-frame clonotypes and omits some of them. The sample yields about 210,000 clones, roughly nine tenths seen once. All donors participated as healthy donors of bone marrow. Each donor was nominally healthy when sampled (though unrecorded immune exposures were likely). The origin of this receptor is a boy younger than 10 in good health and CMV-seronegative. Sequencing was performed on PBMCs.

As DNA, the CDR3 is TGCGCCAGCATTCGGACTAGCGGGGCCAACTACAATGAGCAGTTCTTC. It translates to CASIRTSGANYNEQFF. The rearrangement joins TRBV5-1 to TRBJ2-1; 12 bases map to TRBD2. V trimming: 6 bases; J trimming: 3 bases; junction bases outside the gene matches: 7. Germline assignment: CDR1 SGHRS and CDR2 YFSETQ. This CDR3 is built from 16 residues.